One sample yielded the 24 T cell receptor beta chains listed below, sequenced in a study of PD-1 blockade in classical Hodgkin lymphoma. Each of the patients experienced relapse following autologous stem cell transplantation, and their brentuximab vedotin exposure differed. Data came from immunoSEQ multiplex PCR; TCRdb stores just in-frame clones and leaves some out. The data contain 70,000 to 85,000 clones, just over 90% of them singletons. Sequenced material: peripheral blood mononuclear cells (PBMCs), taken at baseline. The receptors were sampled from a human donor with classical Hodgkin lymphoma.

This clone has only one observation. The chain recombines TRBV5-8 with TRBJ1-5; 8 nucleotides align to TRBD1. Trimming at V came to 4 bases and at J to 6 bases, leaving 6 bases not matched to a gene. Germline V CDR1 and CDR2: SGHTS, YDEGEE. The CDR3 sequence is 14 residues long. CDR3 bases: TGTGCCAGCAGCGGCAGGGGGCTCAGTCAGCCCCAGCATTTT. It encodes CASSGRGLSQPQHF.

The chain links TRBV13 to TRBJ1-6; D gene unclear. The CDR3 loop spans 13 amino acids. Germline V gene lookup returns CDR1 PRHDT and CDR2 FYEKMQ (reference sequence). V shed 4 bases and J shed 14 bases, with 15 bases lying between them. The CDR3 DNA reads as TGTGCCAGCAGCTCCGATCCCACGATTTCCCTCCACTTT. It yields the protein CASSSDPTISLHF.

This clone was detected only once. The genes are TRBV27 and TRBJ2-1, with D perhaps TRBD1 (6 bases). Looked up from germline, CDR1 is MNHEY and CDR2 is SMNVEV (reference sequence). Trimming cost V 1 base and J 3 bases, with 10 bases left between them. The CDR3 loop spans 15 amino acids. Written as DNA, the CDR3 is TGTGCCAGCAGTTTATTCGGGGACAACTACAATGAGCAGTTCTTC. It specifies CASSLFGDNYNEQFF.

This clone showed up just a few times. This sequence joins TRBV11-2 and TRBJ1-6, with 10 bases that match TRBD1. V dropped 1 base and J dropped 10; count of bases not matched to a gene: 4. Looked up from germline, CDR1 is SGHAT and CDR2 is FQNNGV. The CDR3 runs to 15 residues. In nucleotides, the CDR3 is TGTGCCAGCAGCTTAGTTGGACAGGGGGGGTCACCCCTCCACTTT. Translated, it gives CASSLVGQGGSPLHF.

The CDR3 loop is CASSQVDRGTVTGELFF. CDR3 nucleotide sequence: TGCGCCAGCAGCCAAGTAGACAGGGGCACGGTCACCGGGGAGCTGTTTTTT. The chain couples TRBV4-3 to TRBJ2-2, with 8 bases that match TRBD1. The CDR3 covers 17 residues. V lost 1 base and J lost 4; bases outside the gene matches: 8. Germline V gives CDR1 LGHNA, CDR2 YSLEER.

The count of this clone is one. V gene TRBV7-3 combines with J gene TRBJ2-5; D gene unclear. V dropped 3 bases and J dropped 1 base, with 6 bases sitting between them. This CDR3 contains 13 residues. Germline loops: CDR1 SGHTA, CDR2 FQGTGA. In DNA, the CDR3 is TGTGCCAGCAGCTTGAACCTCCAAGAGACCCAGTACTTC. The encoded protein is CASSLNLQETQYF.

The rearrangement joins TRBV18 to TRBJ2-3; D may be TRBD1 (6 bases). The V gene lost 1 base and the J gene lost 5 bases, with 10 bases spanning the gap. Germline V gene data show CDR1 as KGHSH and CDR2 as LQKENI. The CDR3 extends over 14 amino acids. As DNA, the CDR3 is TGTGCCAGCTCACCACTGGGGGCGGGAGATACGCAGTATTTT. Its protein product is CASSPLGAGDTQYF. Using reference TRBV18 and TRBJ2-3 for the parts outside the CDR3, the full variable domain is NAGVMQNPRHLVRRRGQEARLRCSPMKGHSHVYWYRQLPEEGLKFMVYLQKENIIDESGMPKERFSAEFPKEGPSILRIQQVVRGDSAAYFCASSPLGAGDTQYFGPGTRLTVL.

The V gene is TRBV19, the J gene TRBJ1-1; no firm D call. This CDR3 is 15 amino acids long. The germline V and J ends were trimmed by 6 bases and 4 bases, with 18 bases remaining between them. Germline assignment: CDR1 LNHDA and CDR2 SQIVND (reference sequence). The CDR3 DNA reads TGTGCCAGTAGGGTCATGGGATTCGGTACCACTGAAGCTTTCTTT. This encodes CASRVMGFGTTEAFF.

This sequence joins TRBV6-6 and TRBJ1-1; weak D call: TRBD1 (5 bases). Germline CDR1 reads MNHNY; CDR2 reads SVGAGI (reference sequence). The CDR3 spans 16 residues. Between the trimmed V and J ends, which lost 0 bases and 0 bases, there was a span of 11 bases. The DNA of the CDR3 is TGTGCCAGCAGTTACTCCAGGGTTAGCATGAACACTGAAGCTTTCTTT. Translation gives CASSYSRVSMNTEAFF.

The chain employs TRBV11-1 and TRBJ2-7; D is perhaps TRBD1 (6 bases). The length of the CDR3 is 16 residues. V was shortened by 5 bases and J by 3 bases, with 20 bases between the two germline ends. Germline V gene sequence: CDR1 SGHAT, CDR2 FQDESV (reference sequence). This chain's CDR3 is CASSLTRDKNDYEQYF. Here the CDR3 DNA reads TGTGCCAGCAGCCTCACTCGGGACAAAAATGACTACGAGCAGTACTTC.

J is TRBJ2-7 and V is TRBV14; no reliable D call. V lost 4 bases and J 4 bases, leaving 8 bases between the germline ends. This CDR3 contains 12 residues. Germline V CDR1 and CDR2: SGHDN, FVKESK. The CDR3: CASSLTDYEQYF. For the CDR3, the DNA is TGTGCCAGCAGCCTGACTGATTACGAGCAGTACTTC.

Here the CDR3 reads CASSPLGEETQYF. In DNA form, the CDR3 reads TGTGCCAGCTCACCTTTAGGAGAAGAGACCCAGTACTTC. V is TRBV18 and J is TRBJ2-5; the D is unclear. The CDR3 loop spans 13 amino acids. Trimming removed 3 bases at V and 3 bases at J, with 8 bases between. Germline V gives CDR1 KGHSH, CDR2 LQKENI. Filled out from reference TRBV18 and TRBJ2-5, the complete variable domain reads NAGVMQNPRHLVRRRGQEARLRCSPMKGHSHVYWYRQLPEEGLKFMVYLQKENIIDESGMPKERFSAEFPKEGPSILRIQQVVRGDSAAYFCASSPLGEETQYFGPGTRLLVL.

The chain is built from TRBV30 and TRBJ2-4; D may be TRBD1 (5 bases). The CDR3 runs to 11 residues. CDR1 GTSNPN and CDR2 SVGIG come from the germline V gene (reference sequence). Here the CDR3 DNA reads TGTGTCGTGGGGCAGGGAAACATTCAGTACTTC. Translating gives CVVGQGNIQYF.

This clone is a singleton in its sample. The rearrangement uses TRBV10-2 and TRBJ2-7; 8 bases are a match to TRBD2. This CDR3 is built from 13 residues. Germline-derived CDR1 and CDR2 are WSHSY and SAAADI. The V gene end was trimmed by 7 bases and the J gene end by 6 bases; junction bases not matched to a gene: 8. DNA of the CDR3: TGCGCCAGCACAATAAGCGGGGGAACCGAGCAGTACTTC. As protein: CASTISGGTEQYF.

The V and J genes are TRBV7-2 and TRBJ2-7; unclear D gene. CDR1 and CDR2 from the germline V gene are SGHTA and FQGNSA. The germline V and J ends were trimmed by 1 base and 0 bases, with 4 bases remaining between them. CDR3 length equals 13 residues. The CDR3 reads CASSLGVSYEQYF. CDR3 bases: TGTGCCAGCAGCTTAGGGGTCTCCTACGAGCAGTACTTC.

The CDR3 DNA sequence: TGTGCCAGCAGCGTAGGGGACAGTGACGGGGTCGGTGGCTACACCTTC. Translating gives CASSVGDSDGVGGYTF. The gene calls are TRBV9 and TRBJ1-2, with 7 bases matching TRBD1. Germline trimming cut 0 bases from V and 7 bases from J; bases unmatched to any gene: 12. The germline V gene encodes CDR1 SGDLS and CDR2 YYNGEE. The CDR3 has 16 residues. The whole variable domain, filled in from reference TRBV9 and TRBJ1-2, reads DSGVTQTPKHLITATGQRVTLRCSPRSGDLSVYWYQQSLDQGLQFLIQYYNGEERAKGNILERFSAQQFPDLHSELNLSSLELGDSALYFCASSVGDSDGVGGYTFGSGTRLTVV.

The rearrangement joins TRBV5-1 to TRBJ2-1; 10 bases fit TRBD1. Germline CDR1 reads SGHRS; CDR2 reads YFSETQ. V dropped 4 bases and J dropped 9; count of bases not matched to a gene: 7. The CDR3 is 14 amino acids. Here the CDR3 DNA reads TGCGCCAGCAGCCTTTCGACAGGGGGCACTGAGCAGTTCTTC. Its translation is CASSLSTGGTEQFF.

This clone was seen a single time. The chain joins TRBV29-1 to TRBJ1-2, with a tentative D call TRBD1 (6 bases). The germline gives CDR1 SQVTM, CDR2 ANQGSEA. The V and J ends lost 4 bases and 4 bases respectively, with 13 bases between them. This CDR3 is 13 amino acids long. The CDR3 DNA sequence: TGCAGCGTTGCACAGGGAGGAGGCTATGGCTACACCTTC. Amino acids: CSVAQGGGYGYTF.

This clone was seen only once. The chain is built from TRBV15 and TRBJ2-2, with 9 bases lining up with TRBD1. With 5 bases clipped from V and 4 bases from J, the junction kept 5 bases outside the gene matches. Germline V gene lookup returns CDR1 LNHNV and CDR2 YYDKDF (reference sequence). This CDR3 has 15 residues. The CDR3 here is CATSSGQGPTGELFF. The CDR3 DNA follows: TGTGCCACCAGCTCAGGACAGGGGCCCACCGGGGAGCTGTTTTTT.

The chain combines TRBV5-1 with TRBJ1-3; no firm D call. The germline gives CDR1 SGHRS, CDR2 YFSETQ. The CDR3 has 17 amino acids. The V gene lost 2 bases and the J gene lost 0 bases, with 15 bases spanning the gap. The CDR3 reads CASSFGLTPSSGNTIYF. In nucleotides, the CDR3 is TGCGCCAGCAGCTTCGGTTTGACACCTAGCTCTGGAAACACCATATATTTT.

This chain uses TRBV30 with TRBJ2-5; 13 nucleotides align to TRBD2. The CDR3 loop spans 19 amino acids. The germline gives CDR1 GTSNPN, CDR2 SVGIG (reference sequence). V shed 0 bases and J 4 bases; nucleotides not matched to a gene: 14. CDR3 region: CAWSVRIGLAGEPRETQYF. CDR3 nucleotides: TGTGCCTGGAGTGTACGTATAGGACTAGCGGGAGAGCCGCGAGAGACCCAGTACTTC.

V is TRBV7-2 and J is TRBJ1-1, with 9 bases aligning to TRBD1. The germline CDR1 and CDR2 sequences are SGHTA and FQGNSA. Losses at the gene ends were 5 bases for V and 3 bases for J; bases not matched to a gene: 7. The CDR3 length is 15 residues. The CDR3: CASSPRYRGHTEAFF. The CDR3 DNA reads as TGTGCCAGCAGCCCAAGGTACAGGGGGCACACTGAAGCTTTCTTT.

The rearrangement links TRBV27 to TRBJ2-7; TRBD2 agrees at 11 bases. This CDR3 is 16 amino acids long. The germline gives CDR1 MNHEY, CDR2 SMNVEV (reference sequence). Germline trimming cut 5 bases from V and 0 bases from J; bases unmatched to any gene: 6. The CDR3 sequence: CASSPISGRVSYEQYF. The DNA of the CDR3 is TGTGCCAGCAGTCCCATTAGCGGGAGGGTCTCCTACGAGCAGTACTTC.

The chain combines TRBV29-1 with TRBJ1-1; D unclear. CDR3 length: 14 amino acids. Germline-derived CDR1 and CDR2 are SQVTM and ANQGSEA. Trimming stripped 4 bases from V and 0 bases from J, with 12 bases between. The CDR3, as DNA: TGCAGCGTTGGGCCAGGATGGATGAACACTGAAGCTTTCTTT. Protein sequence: CSVGPGWMNTEAFF.